Listed below are T cell receptor beta chains from one sample, sequenced in a study of blood T cell repertoires in COVID-19. Clones were read by immunoSEQ multiplex PCR, and TCRdb kept only the in-frame ones, dropping some. The sample consists of about 170,000 clones, almost 85% of them appearing once. Material: peripheral blood. These receptors were taken from a woman older than 75 with acute or convalescent COVID-19. CDR3s include the opening cysteine and the closing phenylalanine or tryptophan. Each record gives: D gene, clone size, V gene, J gene, CDR3 protein, CDR3 DNA. The D gene is left open where the match is weak. Size is omitted from some rows. Given values are once, few, many or a class for expanded clones.

.	few	TRBV29-1	TRBJ2-1	CSVETPITYNEQFF	TGCAGCGTTGAGACTCCAATCACCTACAATGAGCAGTTCTTC
TRBD1	few	TRBV18	TRBJ1-1	CASSLNRGSRTEAFF	TGTGCCAGCTCACTTAACAGGGGGAGTAGGACTGAAGCTTTCTTT
TRBD2	.	TRBV9	TRBJ2-1	CASSVAPTGTSTNNEQFF	TGTGCCAGCAGCGTAGCCCCTACCGGGACTAGCACGAACAATGAGCAGTTCTTC
.	.	TRBV28	TRBJ1-6	CASSFRVSYNSPLHF	TGTGCCAGCAGTTTCCGGGTCAGCTATAATTCACCCCTCCACTTT
TRBD2	.	TRBV7-2	TRBJ2-7	CASSSISGRIEQYF	TGTGCCAGCAGCTCCATTAGCGGGAGGATCGAGCAGTACTTC
.	.	TRBV19	TRBJ2-1	CASSGRVVSNEQFF	TGTGCCAGTAGTGGCAGGGTAGTATCCAATGAGCAGTTCTTC
.	.	TRBV6-1	TRBJ2-2	CASSEWGLVGELFF	TGTGCCAGCAGTGAATGGGGGCTTGTCGGGGAGCTGTTTTTT
.	.	TRBV5-1	TRBJ1-4	CASSLGPTGDNEKLFF	TGCGCCAGCAGCCTAGGACCGACAGGAGATAATGAAAAACTGTTTTTT
TRBD1	.	TRBV5-1	TRBJ1-1	CASSLTGGKNTEAFF	TGCGCCAGCAGCTTGACAGGGGGAAAGAACACTGAAGCTTTCTTT
.	few	TRBV7-2	TRBJ1-1	CASSFLQGFAEAFF	TGTGCCAGCAGCTTCCTACAGGGCTTCGCTGAAGCTTTCTTT
.	.	TRBV7-9	TRBJ2-2	CASSQGTRSTGELFF	TGTGCCAGCAGCCAGGGGACCAGATCCACCGGGGAGCTGTTTTTT
TRBD1	.	TRBV9	TRBJ2-5	CASSGGQGFWETQYF	TGTGCCAGCAGCGGGGGACAGGGTTTTTGGGAGACCCAGTACTTC
.	.	TRBV20-1	TRBJ2-1	CSASANNEQFF	TGCAGTGCTAGCGCGAACAATGAGCAGTTCTTC
.	.	TRBV4-1	TRBJ2-3	CASSQTAGRTDTQYF	TGCGCCAGCAGCCAAACAGCGGGCCGCACAGATACGCAGTATTTT
.	.	TRBV2	TRBJ1-5	CASSERSGAGQPQHF	TGTGCCAGCAGTGAACGGTCAGGGGCCGGGCAGCCCCAGCATTTT
TRBD2	.	TRBV7-2	TRBJ2-7	CASSLRSVSGLSYEQYF	TGTGCCAGCAGCCTCCGCTCGGTTAGCGGGCTTTCCTACGAGCAGTACTTC
TRBD1	.	TRBV7-2	TRBJ1-2	CASSPRQGSYYGYTF	TGTGCCAGCAGCCCCAGACAGGGTTCTTACTATGGCTACACCTTC
.	.	TRBV5-1	TRBJ1-1	CASSLAAGTQEAFF	TGCGCCAGCAGCTTGGCCGCCGGGACACAGGAAGCTTTCTTT
.	few	TRBV6-4	TRBJ2-3	CASSPGATDTQYF	TGTGCCAGCAGTCCCGGAGCCACAGATACGCAGTATTTT
TRBD1	.	TRBV5-5	TRBJ1-2	CASSPQGALDYGYTF	TGTGCCAGCAGCCCGCAGGGGGCGCTCGACTATGGCTACACCTTC
.	.	TRBV27	TRBJ2-3	CASSLLGVGTDTQYF	TGTGCCAGCAGTTTATTAGGGGTAGGGACAGATACGCAGTATTTT
TRBD1	few	TRBV6-2/TRBV6-3	TRBJ1-5	CASSPAGTGYHQPQHF	TGTGCCAGCAGTCCCGCCGGGACAGGGTATCATCAGCCCCAGCATTTT
TRBD1	.	TRBV7-6	TRBJ1-2	CASRGGGGYTF	TGTGCCAGCCGAGGGGGCGGTGGCTACACCTTC
.	.	TRBV5-4	TRBJ2-7	CASSMRQVPYEQYF	TGTGCCAGCAGCATGCGACAGGTTCCCTACGAGCAGTACTTC
TRBD1	few	TRBV19	TRBJ1-1	CASSGRQGASEAFF	TGTGCCAGTAGTGGTAGACAGGGGGCAAGTGAAGCTTTCTTT
TRBD2	once	TRBV5-1	TRBJ2-3	CASSFGLAADTQYF	TGCGCCAGCAGCTTCGGACTAGCGGCAGATACGCAGTATTTT
.	.	TRBV24-1	TRBJ2-5	CATSNANQETQYF	TGTGCCACCAGTAATGCTAACCAAGAGACCCAGTACTTC
TRBD2	few	TRBV7-8	TRBJ2-3	CASSLGGLLTDTQYF	TGTGCCAGCAGCTTAGGGGGACTATTGACAGATACGCAGTATTTT